This T cell receptor (beta chain) was identified in a study of blood T cell repertoires in COVID-19. Study information: Acute-phase and convalescent COVID-19 samples originated in the United States, Italy and Spain. T cells, B-cell-depleted T cells, or PBMCs provided the cDNA or gDNA that served as material.

Authors' data handling: Amplification of reference gene primers was used by the study to estimate nucleated cell counts. The repertoire was sequenced with immunoSEQ multiplex PCR; TCRdb's copy has only in-frame clones and lacks some. The V and J calls and clone size are taken from that table; D and trimming were inferred from the DNA. The data show roughly 100,000 clones, about 91% seen once. Germline lookup yields CDR1 LNHDA and CDR2 SQIVND (reference sequence). This CDR3 is built from 14 residues. The V end was cut by 8 bases, the J end by 7 bases, with 18 bases between. The clonotype originates from a man aged 18 to 30 with acute or convalescent COVID-19. The rearrangement uses TRBV19 and TRBJ1-5; D possibly corresponds to TRBD1 (5 bases). Input material: peripheral blood. In DNA, the CDR3 is TGTGCCAGTCGTCTAGTGGGGGGGGAACAGCCCCAGCATTTT. Translating it yields CASRLVGGEQPQHF.